One and the same sample provided the 26 T cell receptor beta chains below, sequenced in a study of shared clonotypes between healthy human individuals. Method: immunoSEQ multiplex PCR; TCRdb's copy keeps in-frame clones and lacks some. The sample yields about 330,000 clones, under 80% seen once. Sequences were obtained from memory CD4+ T cells sorted from blood. As for subset: CD45RA-negative fraction. All receptors come from a man aged 25 to 40 in good health.

In its sample, this clone was seen many times. The chain is built from TRBV5-1 and TRBJ2-7; 10 bases align to TRBD2. The CDR3 length is 15 residues. V dropped 2 bases and J dropped 0; count of bases not matched to a gene: 2. Germline CDR1 reads SGHRS; CDR2 reads YFSETQ. This chain's CDR3 is CASSLAGGPSYEQYF. The CDR3 DNA follows: TGCGCCAGCAGCTTAGCGGGAGGGCCCTCCTACGAGCAGTACTTC.

The chain is built from TRBV29-1 and TRBJ2-1; D gene ambiguous. The CDR3 covers 12 residues. V was clipped by 7 bases and J by 7 bases, with 14 bases between them. Germline V gene data show CDR1 as SQVTM and CDR2 as ANQGSEA. This CDR3 is CSAGRGGNEQFF. The CDR3 nucleotides read TGCAGCGCTGGACGCGGTGGGAATGAGCAGTTCTTC.

This clone turned up a few times. The chain joins TRBV27 to TRBJ2-2; the D gene could be TRBD1 or TRBD2 (6 bases each). The length of the CDR3 is 15 residues. Germline V gene sequence: CDR1 MNHEY, CDR2 SMNVEV (reference sequence). Trimming stripped 6 bases from V and 5 bases from J, with 16 bases between. CDR3 amino acids: CASSPWGARTGELFF. CDR3 bases: TGTGCCAGCAGCCCATGGGGGGCGCGAACCGGGGAGCTGTTTTTT.

The chain is built from TRBV29-1 and TRBJ2-3; 8 positions match TRBD1. J lost 2 bases, V lost 4 bases, and 11 bases had no gene match. The CDR3 consists of 16 residues. From germline, CDR1 is SQVTM and CDR2 ANQGSEA. In DNA, the CDR3 is TGCAGCGTTGTTCGTCCAGGGGGCATGGTCACAGATACGCAGTATTTT. Translating it yields CSVVRPGGMVTDTQYF.

The CDR3 nucleotides read TGTGCCAGCAGCGGAAGGGACGGCTACGGCACAGATACGCAGTATTTT. Its translation is CASSGRDGYGTDTQYF. The rearrangement uses TRBV5-4 and TRBJ2-3; either TRBD1 or TRBD2 may supply D (5 bases each). The V end was cut by 4 bases, the J end by 1 base, with 16 bases between. From germline, CDR1 is SGHNT and CDR2 YYREEE (reference sequence). The CDR3 extends over 16 amino acids. The full variable domain, rest sourced from reference TRBV5-4 and TRBJ2-3, is ETGVTQSPTHLIKTRGQQVTLRCSSQSGHNTVSWYQQALGQGPQFIFQYYREEENGRGNFPPRFSGLQFPNYSSELNVNALELDDSALYLCASSGRDGYGTDTQYFGPGTRLTVL.

The rearrangement links TRBV7-8 to TRBJ2-7, with TRBD1 matching 9 bases. This CDR3 contains 12 residues. The germline CDR1 and CDR2 sequences are SGHVS and FQNEAQ. V was clipped by 5 bases and J by 7 bases; unmatched bases: 3. CDR3 sequence: CASSHDRGEQYF. CDR3 nucleotide sequence: TGTGCCAGCAGCCACGACAGGGGGGAGCAGTACTTC.

V is TRBV6-5 and J is TRBJ2-7; the D is unclear. The CDR3 totals 13 residues. Trimming took 6 bases from V and 1 from J, leaving 10 bases between them. Germline V gene lookup returns CDR1 MNHEY and CDR2 SVGAGI. The CDR3 DNA reads as TGTGCCAGCAGCCTCGGGCCTTCCTACGAGCAGTACTTC. It codes for CASSLGPSYEQYF.

The chain has TRBV28 and TRBJ2-2; D assignment may be TRBD1 or TRBD2 (5 bases each). CDR3 length equals 14 residues. CDR1 is MDHEN, CDR2 SYDVKM, per germline. Trimming took 6 bases from V and 4 from J, leaving 12 bases between them. The CDR3 nucleotides read TGTGCCAGCAGACCCGGGACGGCCACCGGGGAGCTGTTTTTT. Translated, it gives CASRPGTATGELFF.

This clone was observed many times. V gene TRBV15 combines with J gene TRBJ2-7, with 11 bases matching TRBD2. The CDR3 is 17 residues long. The germline CDR1 and CDR2 sequences are LNHNV and YYDKDF (reference sequence). Unmatched junction bases numbered 6, after V lost 0 bases and J lost 2 bases. CDR3 in DNA: TGTGCCACCAGCAGAGATAGCGGGAGGGGCCGAACCTACGAGCAGTACTTC. Translating it yields CATSRDSGRGRTYEQYF. Full variable domain (remainder filled in from reference TRBV15 and TRBJ2-7): DAMVIQNPRYQVTQFGKPVTLSCSQTLNHNVMYWYQQKSSQAPKLLFHYYDKDFNNEADTPDNFQSRRPNTSFCFLDIRSPGLGDTAMYLCATSRDSGRGRTYEQYFGPGTRLTVT.

V gene TRBV11-3 combines with J gene TRBJ2-1; 10 bases fit TRBD2. This CDR3 spans 16 amino acids. Trimming took 2 bases from V and 8 from J; bases not matched to a gene: 9. Germline V CDR1 and CDR2: SGHNT, YENEEA. The CDR3 loop reads CASSLRSSGSWDEQFF. For the CDR3, the DNA is TGTGCCAGCAGCTTAAGATCTAGCGGGAGCTGGGATGAGCAGTTCTTC.

The V and J genes are TRBV28 and TRBJ2-7; D is uncertain. Trimming took off 3 bases at V and 5 bases at J, with 14 bases between the two ends. The CDR3 spans 14 residues. CDR1 is MDHEN and CDR2 is SYDVKM in the germline V gene. CDR3 sequence (DNA): TGTGCCAGCAGTTTTAACAGCCAGAGAAACGAGCAGTACTTC. Translation: CASSFNSQRNEQYF.

In DNA, the CDR3 is TGCGCCAGCAGTGCCTCGACAGGGCGCGGAGATACGCAGTATTTT. It is translated as CASSASTGRGDTQYF. The chain employs TRBV5-1 and TRBJ2-3; 7 nucleotides line up with TRBD1. Germline V gene data show CDR1 as SGHRS and CDR2 as YFSETQ. V gave up 5 bases and J gave up 5 bases; unmatched junction bases: 11. The CDR3 contains 15 residues.

This clone was seen only once. V is TRBV27 and J is TRBJ1-1, with 10 bases fitting TRBD1. V was clipped by 3 bases and J by 1 base; unmatched bases: 5. CDR1 MNHEY and CDR2 SMNVEV come from the germline V gene (reference sequence). This CDR3 spans 16 amino acids. The CDR3 loop reads CASSFRTGGANTEAFF. CDR3 nucleotides: TGTGCCAGCAGTTTCCGGACAGGGGGGGCGAACACTGAAGCTTTCTTT.

The V gene is TRBV11-2, the J gene TRBJ2-7; TRBD2 aligns across 7 bases. The DNA matches TRBJ2-5 better at its end, which makes the J call doubtful. The CDR3 consists of 15 residues. Germline values: CDR1 SGHAT, CDR2 FQNNGV. The CDR3 DNA reads as TGTGCCAGCAGCAACCTTAGCGGGTCGGGTGAGACCCAGTACTTC. Protein: CASSNLSGSGETQYF.

The V and J genes are TRBV9 and TRBJ2-1, with D perhaps matching TRBD1 or TRBD2 (5 bases each). CDR1 is SGDLS, CDR2 YYNGEE, per germline. The CDR3 spans 16 residues. Trimming removed 4 bases at V and 2 bases at J, with 16 bases between. In DNA form, the CDR3 reads TGTGCCAGCAGCCCAAGTTCAGAGGGGACCTACAATGAGCAGTTCTTC. This translates into CASSPSSEGTYNEQFF.

The chain joins TRBV6-5 to TRBJ1-4; D unclear. This CDR3 has 12 residues. The V and J ends lost 6 bases and 3 bases respectively, with 5 bases between them. The germline V gene has CDR1 MNHEY and CDR2 SVGAGI. The CDR3 protein is CASRQPNEKLFF. The CDR3 nucleotides read TGTGCCAGCAGACAGCCTAATGAAAAACTGTTTTTT.

As for this clone: Other DNA sequences in the same sample also yield this CDR3. CDR3 loop: CASSSGETQYF. Here the CDR3 DNA reads TGTGCCAGCAGTTCGGGTGAGACCCAGTACTTC. The chain carries TRBV7-9 and TRBJ2-5; D gene unclear. CDR1 and CDR2 (germline): SEHNR, FQNEAQ (reference sequence). The V gene lost 6 bases and the J gene lost 5 bases, with 7 bases spanning the gap. The CDR3 has 11 residues.

Only a few counts were recorded for this clone. The chain has TRBV7-7 and TRBJ2-1; 11 nucleotides agree with TRBD2. The CDR3 is 14 residues long. Trimming cost V 5 bases and J 6 bases; bases outside gene matches: 3. CDR1 is SSHAT and CDR2 is FNYEAQ in the germline V gene (reference sequence). CDR3 bases: TGTGCCAGCAGCAGCACTAGCGGGAGCAATGAGCAGTTCTTC. This translates into CASSSTSGSNEQFF.

The chain couples TRBV18 to TRBJ2-7; perhaps TRBD2 as D (5 bases). This CDR3 has 12 amino acids. Deletions cut 6 bases from V and 1 base from J, with 7 bases between. Germline V gives CDR1 KGHSH, CDR2 LQKENI. Here the CDR3 reads CASSSGSYEQYF. The DNA of the CDR3 is TGTGCCAGCTCTTCGGGATCCTACGAGCAGTACTTC.

This chain connects TRBV6-5 to TRBJ1-2; 9 bases align to TRBD1. The CDR3 spans 11 residues. The trim removed 8 bases at V and 8 bases at J, leaving 3 bases unmatched. Germline V gene data show CDR1 as MNHEY and CDR2 as SVGAGI. This CDR3 reads CASGDRAGYTF. DNA for the CDR3: TGTGCCAGCGGGGACAGGGCCGGCTACACCTTC.

Note on this clone: Other DNA sequences in the same sample also yield this CDR3. The gene calls are TRBV5-1 and TRBJ1-3; perhaps TRBD1 as D (5 bases). The CDR3 runs 14 residues. The V gene's germline CDR1 is SGHRS and CDR2 YFSETQ. V shed 5 bases and J shed 0 bases, with 9 bases lying between them. CDR3 sequence: CASSLGGSGNTIYF. The CDR3 nucleotides read TGCGCCAGCAGTCTGGGGGGCTCTGGAAACACCATATATTTT.

The chain employs TRBV9 and TRBJ2-3; D unresolved. Germline V gene data show CDR1 as SGDLS and CDR2 as YYNGEE. This CDR3 contains 13 residues. Trimming removed 2 bases from V and 2 bases from J, with 6 bases in between. The CDR3 DNA sequence: TGTGCCAGCAGCGTCTTACCCACAGATACGCAGTATTTT. Protein: CASSVLPTDTQYF. The whole variable domain, remainder taken from reference TRBV9 and TRBJ2-3, is DSGVTQTPKHLITATGQRVTLRCSPRSGDLSVYWYQQSLDQGLQFLIQYYNGEERAKGNILERFSAQQFPDLHSELNLSSLELGDSALYFCASSVLPTDTQYFGPGTRLTVL.

V gene TRBV28 combines with J gene TRBJ2-6; tentative D call: TRBD2 (5 bases). Trimming took 5 bases from V and 2 from J, leaving 19 bases between them. This CDR3 is 18 amino acids long. The germline CDR1 and CDR2 sequences are MDHEN and SYDVKM. CDR3 DNA sequence: TGTGCCAGCAGTAGACTGACCGGGATTGGCCCTGGGGCCAACGTCCTGACTTTC. This encodes CASSRLTGIGPGANVLTF.

The rearrangement uses TRBV5-1 and TRBJ2-7; TRBD1 matches at 8 bases. Germline values: CDR1 SGHRS, CDR2 YFSETQ. This CDR3 is built from 14 residues. V dropped 2 bases and J dropped 7; count of bases not matched to a gene: 8. The CDR3 DNA is TGCGCCAGCAGCTTCGGGACAGGCGCCCGGGAGCAGTACTTC. It encodes CASSFGTGAREQYF.

V gene TRBV5-1 combines with J gene TRBJ2-2; no firm D call. Germline-derived CDR1 and CDR2 are SGHRS and YFSETQ. CDR3 length: 15 amino acids. Trimming left V 0 bases short and J 4 bases short, with 10 bases between. The DNA for the CDR3 is TGCGCCAGCAGCTTGGGTCATGGATTCACCGGGGAGCTGTTTTTT. This translates into CASSLGHGFTGELFF.

A word on this clone: A far larger clone is one nucleotide away, so this likely arose from a read error. The V and J genes are TRBV6-1 and TRBJ1-1; D gene ambiguous. The germline V gene encodes CDR1 MNHNS and CDR2 SASEGT. The CDR3 sequence is 13 residues long. The CDR3 sequence is CVSSESVQTRAFF. CDR3 nucleotides: TGTGTCAGCAGTGAATCTGTACAGACTCGAGCTTTCTTT.